The entry that follows covers one T cell receptor beta chain sequence. This receptor's antigen is unknown. Base-call qualities are not available, and no considerably larger clone is one nucleotide away. Libraries came from the immunoSEQ multiplex PCR assay. As for the authors' bioinformatics: A statistical classification framework was built to diagnose cytomegalovirus status from the catalog of TCR beta chain sequences. Here the immuneACCESS table is served through TCRdb, limited to in-frame sequences with V and J called. Missing clones are a known gap in these copies; in checked studies unresolved V genes cover under half, and the rest lacks a known reason. That table is the source of V, J and clone size, and D and trimming were worked out from the DNA. This sample holds 100,000 to 120,000 clones; approximately 96% were observed only once. The ten largest account for roughly 0.66% of the sample.

The record originates from a study of cytomegalovirus exposure and HLA in healthy donors (dated by TCRdb to the late 2010s). A note on the overall study: The approximately 710 repertoires of the first cohort and the roughly 120 validation repertoires were produced on the same platform, according to a later analysis. To predict cytomegalovirus infection status, the study combined high-throughput TCR immunosequencing, statistical association of individual TCRs with disease status, and machine learning. In addition to the first cohort of approximately 650 subjects, a separate validation cohort of about 120 different subjects was used. The study was designed to test whether signatures of past pathogen exposure could be identified by cataloging public T cell receptors.

Overall study results and their limits: In both the original and validation cohorts, the classifier was reported to diagnose cytomegalovirus status with high specificity and sensitivity. In the study, about 150 TCR beta chains were listed as associated with cytomegalovirus. Of the cluster scores, approximately 95% were above 0 in a later analysis, which found that TCRs clustered in the first cohort also tended to co-occur in the 120 validation repertoires. It was suggested by the authors that the approach could potentially be generalized to other disease states and immunological phenotypes. Most TCR sequences were observed very rarely across donors, whereas some public TCRs were present in many individuals. In vitro tests confirmed that a few of the cytomegalovirus-associated TCR beta chains recognize cytomegalovirus antigens. All 120 or so repertoires were used to score co-occurrence in the validation cohort in a later analysis, because that analysis had no HLA typing for the cohort.

Separate from the approximately 700-subject first cohort, the validation cohort of about 120 subjects was the group to which the donors belonged. Reading the germline V gene gives CDR1 LGHNA and CDR2 YNFKEQ. The V end loses 1 base and the J end loses 1 base, and a stretch of 16 bases separates them. The CDR3 runs 17 amino acids, cysteine and phenylalanine included. The DNA shown is the 51-base CDR3, in frame from base 1. The sample was PBMCs. The clonotype originates from a woman aged 18 to 35 in good health and CMV-seronegative. The chain links TRBV4-2 with TRBJ1-1, with the D gene uncertain. The nucleotides read TGTGCCAGCAGCCAAGGGGAGGCGGTTTTTGGGAACACTGAAGCTTTCTTT. This encodes CASSQGEAVFGNTEAFF.